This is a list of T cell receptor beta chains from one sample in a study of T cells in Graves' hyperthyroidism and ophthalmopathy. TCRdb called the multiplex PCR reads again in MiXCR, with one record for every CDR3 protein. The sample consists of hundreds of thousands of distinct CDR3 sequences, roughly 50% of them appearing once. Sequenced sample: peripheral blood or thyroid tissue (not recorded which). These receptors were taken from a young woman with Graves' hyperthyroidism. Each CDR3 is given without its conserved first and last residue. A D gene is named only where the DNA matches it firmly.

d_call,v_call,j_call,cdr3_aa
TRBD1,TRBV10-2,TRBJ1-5,ASSEDRVGQPQH
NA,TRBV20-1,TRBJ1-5,SASNRDQPQH
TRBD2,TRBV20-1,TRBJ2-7,STPGLAGRPYEQY
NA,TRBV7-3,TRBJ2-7,ASSLEAGAWEQY
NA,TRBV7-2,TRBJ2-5,ASTLALPAGTQY
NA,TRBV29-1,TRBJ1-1,SVSGSSMNTEAF
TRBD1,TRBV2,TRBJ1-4,ASSLDRQEKLF
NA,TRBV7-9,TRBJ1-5,ASSPGTREYSNQPQH
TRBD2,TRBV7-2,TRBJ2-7,ASSLSTSGSYEQY
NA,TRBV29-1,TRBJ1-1,SVTTGSNTEAF
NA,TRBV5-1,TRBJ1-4,ASSALMDSGDEKLF
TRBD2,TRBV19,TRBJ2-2,ASSPRTSGRDTGELF
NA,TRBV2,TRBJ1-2,ASSESGHGYT
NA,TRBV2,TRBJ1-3,ASSEWSNTPGNTIY
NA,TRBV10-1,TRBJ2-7,ASSEFRGSYEQY
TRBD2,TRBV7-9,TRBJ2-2,ASSLELAGGLHTGELF
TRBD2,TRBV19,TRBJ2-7,ASSIDSAGGPHEQY
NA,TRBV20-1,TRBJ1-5,SARLPGVGQPQH
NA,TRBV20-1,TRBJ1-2,SARDGREWLRYT
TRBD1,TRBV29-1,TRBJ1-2,SVGLTGAERYT
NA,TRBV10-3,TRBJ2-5,AISLAGGETQY
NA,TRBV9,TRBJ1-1,ASSVGGHLNTEAF
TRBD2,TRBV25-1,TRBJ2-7,ASSEVGTSGRDYEQY
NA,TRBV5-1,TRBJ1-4,ASSLGTTNEKLF
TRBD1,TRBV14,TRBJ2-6,ASSYGTGDSGANVLT
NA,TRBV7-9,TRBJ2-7,ASSLPGHLYEQY
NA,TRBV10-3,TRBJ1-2,AISEERIGGYT
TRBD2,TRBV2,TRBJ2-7,ASSVPGRALHEQY
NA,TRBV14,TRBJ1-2,ASSQKGQYGYT
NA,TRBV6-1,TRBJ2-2,ASRIGWTGELF
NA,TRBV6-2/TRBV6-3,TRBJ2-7,ASSYLRAEFEQY
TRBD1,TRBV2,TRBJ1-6,ASSPDTGTGVSPLH
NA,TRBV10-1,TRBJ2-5,ASSEGDVETQY
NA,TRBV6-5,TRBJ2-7,ASSYNRDMDGQY
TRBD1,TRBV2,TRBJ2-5,ARTGTAAGKGETQY
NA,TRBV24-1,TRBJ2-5,APWSPRKETQY
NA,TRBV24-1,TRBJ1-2,ATSDLTEAGYT
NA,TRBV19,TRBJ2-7,AGSPGGDGNEQY
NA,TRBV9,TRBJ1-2,ASKDRSSWYT
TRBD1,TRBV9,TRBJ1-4,ASSVRGQREKLF
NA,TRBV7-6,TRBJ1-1,ASSLVADGGRNTEAF
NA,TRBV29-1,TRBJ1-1,SVEGRGWTEAF
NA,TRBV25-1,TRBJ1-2,ARPVDGYGYT
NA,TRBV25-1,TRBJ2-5,ASSEFRGETQY
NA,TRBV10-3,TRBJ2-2,AISKTGELF
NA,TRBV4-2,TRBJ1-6,ASSPGGEYSPLH
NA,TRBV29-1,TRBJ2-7,SVESQGGSSYERY
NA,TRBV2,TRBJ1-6,ASTTGPRNNSPLH
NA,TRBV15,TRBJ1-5,ATSREQGLLSPQH
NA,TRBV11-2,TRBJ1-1,ASRGTKLTTEAF
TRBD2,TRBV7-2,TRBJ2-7,ASSLVASGRYEQY
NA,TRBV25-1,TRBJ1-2,ARPGGYGYT
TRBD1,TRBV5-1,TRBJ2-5,ASYAGGRGETQY